This T cell receptor (beta chain) is from a study of blood T cell repertoires in COVID-19. V shed 6 bases and J shed 2 bases, with 15 bases lying between them. The CDR3 has 15 residues. Per the germline V gene, CDR1 is LGHNA and CDR2 is YNFKEQ. In the original analysis: Reference gene primers were amplified, and this amplification served to estimate nucleated cell counts. Libraries were prepared by immunoSEQ multiplex PCR; TCRdb keeps only in-frame clonotypes and omits some of them. From that table come the V and J calls and clone size; the DNA was used to work out D and trimming. The data show some 200,000 clones, around three quarters seen once.

The gene calls are TRBV4-2 and TRBJ2-3, with unresolved D. This receptor was obtained from a woman aged 70-85 years with acute or convalescent COVID-19. The sequenced sample consisted of peripheral blood. CDR3: CASSGFGRLTDTQYF. Here the CDR3 DNA reads TGTGCCAGCAGTGGGTTTGGGCGTCTCACAGATACGCAGTATTTT.